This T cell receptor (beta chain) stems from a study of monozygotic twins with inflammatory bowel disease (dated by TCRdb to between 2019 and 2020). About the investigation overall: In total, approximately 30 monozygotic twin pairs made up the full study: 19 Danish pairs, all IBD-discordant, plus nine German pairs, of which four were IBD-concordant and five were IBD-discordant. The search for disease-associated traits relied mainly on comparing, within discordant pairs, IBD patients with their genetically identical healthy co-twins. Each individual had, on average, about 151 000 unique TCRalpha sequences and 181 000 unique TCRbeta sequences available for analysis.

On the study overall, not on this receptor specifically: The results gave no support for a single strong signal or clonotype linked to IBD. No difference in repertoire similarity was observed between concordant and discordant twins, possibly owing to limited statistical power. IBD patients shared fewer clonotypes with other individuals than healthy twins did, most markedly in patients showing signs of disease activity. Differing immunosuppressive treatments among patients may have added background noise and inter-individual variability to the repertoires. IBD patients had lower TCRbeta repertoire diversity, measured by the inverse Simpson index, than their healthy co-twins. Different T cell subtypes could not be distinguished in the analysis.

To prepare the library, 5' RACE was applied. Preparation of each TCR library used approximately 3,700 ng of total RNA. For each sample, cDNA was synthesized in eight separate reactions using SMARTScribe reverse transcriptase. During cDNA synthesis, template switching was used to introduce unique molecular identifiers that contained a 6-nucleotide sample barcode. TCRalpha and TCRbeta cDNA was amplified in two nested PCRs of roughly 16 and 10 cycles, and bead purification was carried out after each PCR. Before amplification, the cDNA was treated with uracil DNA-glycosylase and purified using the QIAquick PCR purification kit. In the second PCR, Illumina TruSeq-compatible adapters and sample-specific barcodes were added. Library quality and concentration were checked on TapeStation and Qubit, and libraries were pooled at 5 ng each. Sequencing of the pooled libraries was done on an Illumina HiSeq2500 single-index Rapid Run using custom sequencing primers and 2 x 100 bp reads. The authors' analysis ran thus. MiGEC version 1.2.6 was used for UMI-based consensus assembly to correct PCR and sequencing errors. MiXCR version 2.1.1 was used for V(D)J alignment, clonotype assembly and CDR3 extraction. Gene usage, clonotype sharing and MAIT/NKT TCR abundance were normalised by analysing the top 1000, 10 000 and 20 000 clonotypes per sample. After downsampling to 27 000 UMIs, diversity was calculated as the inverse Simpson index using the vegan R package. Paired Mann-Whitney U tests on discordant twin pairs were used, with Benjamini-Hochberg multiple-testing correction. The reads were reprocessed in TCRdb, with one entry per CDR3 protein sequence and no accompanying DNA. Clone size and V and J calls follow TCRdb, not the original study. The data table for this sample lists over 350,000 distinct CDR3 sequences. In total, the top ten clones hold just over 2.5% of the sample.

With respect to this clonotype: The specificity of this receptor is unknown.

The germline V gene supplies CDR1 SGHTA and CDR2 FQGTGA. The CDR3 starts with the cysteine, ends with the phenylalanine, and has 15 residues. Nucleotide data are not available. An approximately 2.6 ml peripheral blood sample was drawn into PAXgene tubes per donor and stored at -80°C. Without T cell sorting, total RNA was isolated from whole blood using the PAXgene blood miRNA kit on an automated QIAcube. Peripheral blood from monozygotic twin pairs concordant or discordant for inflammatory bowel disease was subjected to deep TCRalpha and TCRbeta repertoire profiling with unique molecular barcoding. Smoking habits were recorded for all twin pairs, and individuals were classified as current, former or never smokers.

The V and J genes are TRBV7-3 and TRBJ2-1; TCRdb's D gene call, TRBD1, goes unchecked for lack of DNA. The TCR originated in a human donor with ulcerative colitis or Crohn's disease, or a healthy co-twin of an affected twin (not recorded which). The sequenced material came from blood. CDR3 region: CASSLALGGVNEQFF.